This record looks at one TCR beta chain sequence and its context. This entry is derived from a study of early T cells in non-severe SARS-CoV-2 infection. V was shortened by 4 bases and J by 7 bases, with 12 bases between the two germline ends. Germline lookup yields CDR1 SGHNT and CDR2 YYREEE (reference sequence). The CDR3 is made up of 12 amino acids. TCRdb redid the calling of the 5' RACE reads with MiXCR, one entry per CDR3 protein. This table holds roughly 80,000 distinct CDR3 sequences, approximately 11% found once. The rearrangement links TRBV5-4 to TRBJ2-7; a possible D gene is TRBD1 (6 bases). The source is an adult who was a healthcare worker with PCR-confirmed SARS-CoV-2 infection or an uninfected control (not recorded which). The sample in question was whole blood, obtained at baseline. The chain's CDR3 is CASSTPGQEQYF. CDR3 nucleotide sequence: TGTGCCAGCAGCACACCGGGACAAGAGCAGTACTTC.